Below, 29 T cell receptor beta chains from the same sample are listed, as sequenced in a study of regulatory T cells in long-lasting Graves disease. Time point of the sample: newly diagnosed GD, antithyroid drugs for less than 3 months. Construction of the TCR library relied on RNA isolated from PBMCs. Sequencing libraries for TCR beta were prepared with iRepertoire HTBI primers and Arm-PCR of CDR3 regions. MiXCR was run by TCRdb on the multiplex PCR reads, yielding one entry per CDR3 protein. The table lists hundreds of thousands of distinct CDR3 sequences, 16% of them singletons. These same records also appear under a second study, on T cells in Graves' hyperthyroidism and ophthalmopathy.

Sequenced here: peripheral blood mononuclear cells (PBMCs), sampled at new diagnosis, from a patient treated with antithyroid drugs. The receptor source for this set is a woman in her 30s with Graves disease.

The chain is built from TRBV9 and TRBJ2-7, with D perhaps TRBD1 (5 bases). V was shortened by 4 bases and J by 0 bases, with 14 bases between the two germline ends. Germline CDR1 reads SGDLS; CDR2 reads YYNGEE. CDR3 length: 15 residues. As DNA, the CDR3 is TGTGCCAGCAGCCCAAGGCTGGACATCTCCTACGAGCAGTACTTC. Protein product: CASSPRLDISYEQYF.

With regard to this clonotype: A junction end diverges from the germline sequence, so it may reflect a read error. The chain links TRBV5-6 to TRBJ2-3; 7 bases line up with TRBD2. CDR3 length: 11 amino acids. The germline V gene encodes CDR1 SGHDT and CDR2 YYEEEE. The CDR3 sequence: CASSLHGTTRF. Written as DNA, the CDR3 is TGTGCCAGCAGCTTACACGGGACTACCCGTTTT. The variable domain in full, with the rest retrieved from reference TRBV5-6 and TRBJ2-3, is DAGVTQSPTHLIKTRGQQVTLRCSPKSGHDTVSWYQQALGQGPQFIFQYYEEEERQRGNFPDRFSGHQFPNYSSELNVNALLLGDSALYLCASSLHGTTRFGPGTRLTVL.

This clonotype has just a few counts. The V call is TRBV5-1, the J call TRBJ2-2; no firm D call. Germline assignment: CDR1 SGHRS and CDR2 YFSETQ. There are 15 residues in the CDR3. Trimming left V 4 bases short and J 3 bases short, with 13 bases between. The CDR3 sequence is CASSEAESYTGELFF. The CDR3, as DNA: TGCGCCAGCAGCGAGGCGGAGTCCTACACCGGGGAGCTGTTTTTT.

CDR3 loop: CASSGTGWNSPLHF. The CDR3, as DNA: TGTGCCAGCAGTGGCACTGGGTGGAATTCACCCCTCCACTTT. The chain combines TRBV25-1 with TRBJ1-6; unclear D gene. The V and J ends lost 4 bases and 7 bases respectively, with 11 bases between them. Germline assignment: CDR1 MGHDK and CDR2 SYGVNS. CDR3 size: 14 residues.

This clonotype turned up a few times. This sequence joins TRBV5-1 and TRBJ2-1; 11 bases map to TRBD2. J was trimmed by 8 bases and V by 3 bases; bases with no gene match: 7. Germline V gene lookup returns CDR1 SGHRS and CDR2 YFSETQ. This CDR3 contains 15 residues. The CDR3 loop reads CASSYSGRARDEQFF. In DNA, the CDR3 is TGCGCCAGCAGCTATAGCGGGAGGGCCAGGGATGAGCAGTTCTTC.

This clonotype was seen only a few times. V is TRBV19 and J is TRBJ1-5; 8 bases match TRBD1. There are 15 residues in the CDR3. Germline CDR1 and CDR2: LNHDA and SQIVND (reference sequence). The trim removed 4 bases at V and 5 bases at J, leaving 7 bases unmatched. CDR3 protein: CASSSWTGSDQPQHF. In nucleotides, the CDR3 is TGTGCCAGTAGTAGTTGGACAGGGTCGGATCAGCCCCAGCATTTT. Full variable domain (rest looked up from reference TRBV19 and TRBJ1-5): DGGITQSPKYLFRKEGQNVTLSCEQNLNHDAMYWYRQDPGQGLRLIYYSQIVNDFQKGDIAEGYSVSREKKESFPLTVTSAQKNPTAFYLCASSSWTGSDQPQHFGDGTRLSIL.

This clonotype was seen a handful of times. V and J are TRBV30 and TRBJ2-1, with no clear D. Germline CDR1 reads GTSNPN; CDR2 reads SVGIG (reference sequence). V lost 5 bases and J 3 bases, leaving 5 bases between the germline ends. This CDR3 contains 11 residues. This chain's CDR3 is CAWANYNEQFF. In DNA, the CDR3 is TGTGCCTGGGCGAACTACAATGAGCAGTTCTTC.

The table lists this clonotype with many counts. The chain is built from TRBV28 and TRBJ1-1; a possible D gene is TRBD1 (5 bases). Trimming pared 6 bases from V and 6 bases from J, leaving 20 bases between. The germline gives CDR1 MDHEN, CDR2 SYDVKM. CDR3 length: 15 residues. The CDR3 nucleotides read TGTGCCAGCAGCACCCCCCAGGGTCGGAAAGCTGAAGCTTTCTTT. It yields the protein CASSTPQGRKAEAFF.

The gene calls are TRBV5-6 and TRBJ2-5; TRBD1 matches at 7 bases. The V gene end was trimmed by 2 bases and the J gene end by 4 bases; junction bases not matched to a gene: 8. Germline values: CDR1 SGHDT, CDR2 YYEEEE. The CDR3 is 15 residues long. The CDR3 nucleotides are TGTGCCAGCAGCTTCTTTACAGGGGCGGCAGAGACCCAGTACTTC. Its translation is CASSFFTGAAETQYF.

This clonotype was counted at least ten times. The chain carries TRBV19 and TRBJ1-5, with D possibly matching TRBD1 (5 bases). V was shortened by 1 base and J by 6 bases, with 10 bases between the two germline ends. CDR1 is LNHDA and CDR2 is SQIVND in the germline V gene (reference sequence). The CDR3 is 14 residues long. The chain's CDR3 is CASSIGADIQPQHF. The CDR3 DNA is TGTGCCAGTAGTATAGGGGCGGACATTCAGCCCCAGCATTTT.

This clonotype came up a few times. The CDR3 here is CAWSRQGVFAGELFF. The CDR3 bases are TGTGCCTGGAGTAGACAGGGCGTTTTTGCCGGGGAGCTGTTTTTT. This chain uses TRBV30 with TRBJ2-2, with TRBD1 identical over 7 bases. Germline-derived CDR1 and CDR2 are GTSNPN and SVGIG (reference sequence). The CDR3 extends over 15 amino acids. The V segment lost 2 bases and the J segment 6 bases; nucleotides outside the gene matches: 9.

This clonotype was seen at least ten times. V and J are TRBV12-3 or TRBV12-4 and TRBJ2-5; 7 positions match TRBD2. This CDR3 contains 14 residues. Trimming removed 7 bases from V and 5 bases from J; junction bases left unmatched: 10. The DNA of the CDR3 is TGTGCCAGCACCCGTCTGGGGGGGGACGAGACCCAGTACTTC. Its translation: CASTRLGGDETQYF.

The V gene is TRBV6-1, the J gene TRBJ2-7, with TRBD1 identical over 10 bases. CDR3 length: 15 amino acids. Germline CDR1 is MNHNS and CDR2 is SASEGT. With V trimmed by 6 bases and J by 6 bases, 11 bases remained unmatched. This chain's CDR3 is CASRPRGQGTCEQYF. The DNA for the CDR3 is TGTGCCAGCAGGCCTAGGGGACAGGGGACCTGCGAGCAGTACTTC.

Ten or more counts support this clonotype. This chain joins TRBV28 and TRBJ1-4; D call uncertain. The ends were cut back, 7 bases at V and 0 bases at J, with 9 bases in the middle. The V gene's germline CDR1 is MDHEN and CDR2 SYDVKM. The CDR3 is 14 amino acids. In DNA form, the CDR3 reads TGTGCCAGCAAGGAGCAAACAACTAATGAAAAACTGTTTTTT. Amino acids: CASKEQTTNEKLFF. Looking up the rest from reference TRBV28 and TRBJ1-4 gives the full variable domain: DVKVTQSSRYLVKRTGEKVFLECVQDMDHENMFWYRQDPGLGLRLIYFSYDVKMKEKGDIPEGYSVSREKKERFSLILESASTNQTSMYLCASKEQTTNEKLFFGSGTQLSVL.

The sample holds many counts of this clonotype. The V and J genes are TRBV20-1 and TRBJ1-2, with 11 bases aligning to TRBD1. The CDR3 is 14 amino acids. Germline values: CDR1 DFQATT, CDR2 SNEGSKA (reference sequence). Trimming at V came to 3 bases and at J to 2 bases, leaving 2 bases not matched to a gene. CDR3 in DNA: TGCAGTGCTAGGGGACAGGGGGAGAACTATGGCTACACCTTC. Translated: CSARGQGENYGYTF.

At least ten counts were recorded for this clonotype. This chain links TRBV3-1 with TRBJ2-1; TRBD2 matches 8 bases. Per germline, CDR1 LGHDT and CDR2 YNNKEL (reference sequence). V shed 1 base and J 5 bases; nucleotides not matched to a gene: 4. This CDR3 comprises 15 residues. In nucleotides, the CDR3 is TGTGCCAGCAGCCAAGGCGGGAGGAAGAACAATGAGCAGTTCTTC. The encoded protein is CASSQGGRKNNEQFF.

A few counts support this clonotype. The chain combines TRBV5-1 with TRBJ2-1, with D possibly TRBD1 on 6 matching bases. Deletions cut 4 bases from V and 3 bases from J, with 14 bases between. Germline-derived CDR1 and CDR2 are SGHRS and YFSETQ. This CDR3 has 15 residues. DNA for the CDR3: TGCGCCAGCAGCCCTCCACTGACAGGCTACAATGAGCAGTTCTTC. Translated, it gives CASSPPLTGYNEQFF.

A few counts support this clonotype. The gene calls are TRBV20-1 and TRBJ1-2; D is possibly TRBD1 (6 bases). The CDR3 covers 14 residues. CDR1 and CDR2 (germline): DFQATT, SNEGSKA (reference sequence). V lost 0 bases and J lost 9, with 17 bases in between. The CDR3 nucleotides read TGCAGTGCTAGAGATTCAGAACAGGGTTTTCGCTACACCTTC. Residues: CSARDSEQGFRYTF.

The table lists this clonotype with many counts. The chain employs TRBV6-1 and TRBJ1-5; no definite D call. The CDR3 covers 11 residues. Trimming shortened V by 6 bases and J by 8 bases, and 8 bases separated the two germline ends. The germline CDR1 and CDR2 sequences are MNHNS and SASEGT. CDR3 nucleotide sequence: TGTGCCAGCAGCCGAACTGAGCCCCAGCATTTT. Protein product: CASSRTEPQHF.

As regards this clonotype: Sequence at one end of the junction differs from germline and may be a read error. This chain links TRBV2 with TRBJ1-2; no definite D call. The CDR3 has 13 residues. Looked up from germline, CDR1 is SNHLY and CDR2 is FYNNEI. CDR3 DNA sequence: TGTGCCAGCCGTGACCAGGCTAACTATGGCTACACCTTC. This encodes CASRDQANYGYTF.

J is TRBJ1-4 and V is TRBV7-2; TRBD1 aligns across 7 bases. The trim removed 2 bases at V and 8 bases at J, leaving 8 bases unmatched. Germline lookup yields CDR1 SGHTA and CDR2 FQGNSA. The CDR3 has 15 amino acids. The CDR3 DNA reads as TGTGCCAGCAGCTTAAACCGGCCAGGGGGGGAAAAACTGTTTTTT. It encodes CASSLNRPGGEKLFF. Combining the CDR3 with reference TRBV7-2 and TRBJ1-4 gives the whole variable domain GAGVSQSPSNKVTEKGKDVELRCDPISGHTALYWYRQSLGQGLEFLIYFQGNSAPDKSGLPSDRFSAERTGGSVSTLTIQRTQQEDSAVYLCASSLNRPGGEKLFFGSGTQLSVL.

The V call is TRBV20-1, the J call TRBJ1-2; possible D gene TRBD1, 6 bases. This CDR3 contains 14 residues. Per the germline V gene, CDR1 is DFQATT and CDR2 is SNEGSKA (reference sequence). V was pared by 3 bases and J by 8 bases, with 19 bases between. For the CDR3, the DNA is TGCAGTGCTAGGTCTAACAGGGAAGTGGAAGGCTACACCTTC. This gives the protein CSARSNREVEGYTF.

Ten or more counts support this clonotype. This chain links TRBV2 with TRBJ1-1; D is unresolved. Per the germline V gene, CDR1 is SNHLY and CDR2 is FYNNEI. The CDR3 spans 10 residues. Trimming took off 10 bases at V and 11 bases at J, with 14 bases between the two ends. The CDR3 here is CATLLLLAFF. In nucleotides, the CDR3 is TGTGCCACCCTTCTGTTGTTGGCTTTCTTT.

The V and J genes are TRBV30 and TRBJ2-1; 8 bases align to TRBD1. Germline values: CDR1 GTSNPN, CDR2 SVGIG (reference sequence). V lost 4 bases to trimming and J lost 6 bases; unmatched junction nucleotides: 2. This CDR3 has 12 amino acids. For the CDR3, the DNA is TGTGCCTGGACAGGGGGCCGCAATGAGCAGTTCTTC. Amino acid sequence: CAWTGGRNEQFF.

The chain carries TRBV7-9 and TRBJ1-4; the D is unclear. Deletions cut 1 base from V and 8 bases from J, with 20 bases between. The germline V gene has CDR1 SEHNR and CDR2 FQNEAQ (reference sequence). This CDR3 has 17 residues. The CDR3 reads CASSLVRAGELREKLFF. CDR3 nucleotide sequence: TGTGCCAGCAGCTTAGTCCGGGCTGGGGAATTGAGGGAAAAACTGTTTTTT.

The gene calls are TRBV28 and TRBJ2-7; 11 bases align to TRBD2. This CDR3 region has 17 residues. Germline V gene lookup returns CDR1 MDHEN and CDR2 SYDVKM. J gave up 4 bases and V 3 bases, and 11 bases lay outside the gene matches. The CDR3 sequence is CASSLTQTSGTSYEQYF. The CDR3 coding sequence is TGTGCCAGCAGTTTGACCCAGACTAGCGGGACATCGTACGAGCAGTACTTC.

V usage is TRBV20-1 and J usage is TRBJ2-3; perhaps TRBD2 as D (6 bases). The V end was cut by 0 bases, the J end by 1 base, with 11 bases between. There are 15 residues in the CDR3. Germline CDR1 and CDR2: DFQATT and SNEGSKA (reference sequence). CDR3 in DNA: TGCAGTGCTAGAGAGGGGAGGATGGGCACAGATACGCAGTATTTT. Amino acids: CSAREGRMGTDTQYF.

For this clonotype: Compared with germline, one end of the junction differs, possibly owing to a read error. The J gene is TRBJ2-1, the V gene TRBV12-3 or TRBV12-4; TRBD2 aligns across 7 bases. The CDR3 runs to 14 residues. CDR3 bases: TGCGCCAGCAGCTTAGCCCTAGCGGAAAATGAGCAGTTCTTC. Translated: CASSLALAENEQFF.

The chain has TRBV10-3 and TRBJ2-1; 12 positions match TRBD2. The J segment lost 9 bases and the V segment lost 8 bases, leaving 17 bases of the junction unmatched. This CDR3 is built from 17 residues. Germline V gives CDR1 ENHRY, CDR2 SYGVKD. The CDR3 sequence: CAIGAGSLAGGPGEQFF. The CDR3 nucleotides are TGTGCCATCGGAGCCGGATCTCTAGCGGGAGGGCCAGGTGAGCAGTTCTTC.